A selection of T cell receptor beta chains follows, all from one sample in a study of post-analysis software for immune sequencing data. TCRdb reprocessed the PCR reads with MiXCR, giving one entry per CDR3 protein. The sample consists of 450,000 to 650,000 distinct CDR3 sequences, 44% of them appearing once. The sample was blood. The receptors originated from a girl aged 5 to 17 with multiple sclerosis. Each CDR3 is given with its conserved first and last residue. Fields, in order: D gene, CDR3 length, V gene, J gene, clone size, CDR3 protein, CDR3 DNA. A D gene is named only where the DNA matches it firmly. Only part of the rows carry a size: once, few, many, or a class if the clone is expanded.

d_call: TRBD1
cdr3_length: 15
v_call: TRBV7-9
j_call: TRBJ1-1
clone_size: .
cdr3_aa: CASSLPGQGHTEAFF
cdr3_nt: TGTGCCAGCAGCTTACCGGGACAGGGGCACACTGAAGCTTTCTTT

d_call: .
cdr3_length: 15
v_call: TRBV25-1
j_call: TRBJ2-5
clone_size: few
cdr3_aa: CASSEYGLKVGEQYF
cdr3_nt: TGTGCCAGCAGTGAATATGGTTTGAAGGTCGGGGAGCAGTACTTC

d_call: TRBD2
cdr3_length: 15
v_call: TRBV12-3/TRBV12-4
j_call: TRBJ2-1
clone_size: .
cdr3_aa: CAGSLMAGGGYEQFF
cdr3_nt: TGTGCCGGCAGTTTAATGGCGGGAGGTGGTTATGAGCAGTTCTTC

d_call: .
cdr3_length: 14
v_call: TRBV10-3
j_call: TRBJ2-3
clone_size: .
cdr3_aa: CAISDPGGTDTQYF
cdr3_nt: TGTGCCATCAGTGATCCGGGTGGCACAGATACGCAGTATTTT

d_call: .
cdr3_length: 15
v_call: TRBV7-3
j_call: TRBJ2-5
clone_size: many
cdr3_aa: CASSLTSGLQETQYF
cdr3_nt: TGTGCCAGCAGCTTAACTAGCGGTCTCCAAGAGACCCAGTACTTC

d_call: TRBD1
cdr3_length: 17
v_call: TRBV5-1
j_call: TRBJ2-7
clone_size: .
cdr3_aa: CASSVSNPGQMPYEQYF
cdr3_nt: TGCGCCAGCAGTGTCTCCAACCCGGGACAGATGCCCTACGAGCAGTACTTC

d_call: TRBD1
cdr3_length: 15
v_call: TRBV3-1
j_call: TRBJ1-6
clone_size: .
cdr3_aa: CASSRGTASGSPLHF
cdr3_nt: TGTGCCAGCAGCCGGGGGACAGCGTCAGGTTCACCCCTCCACTTT

d_call: .
cdr3_length: 21
v_call: TRBV27
j_call: TRBJ2-4
clone_size: .
cdr3_aa: CASSLSYGQGLGLGTKNIQYF
cdr3_nt: TGTGCCAGCAGTCTCTCCTATGGACAGGGTCTGGGACTAGGGACCAAAAACATTCAGTACTTC

d_call: .
cdr3_length: 19
v_call: TRBV12-3/TRBV12-4
j_call: TRBJ2-2
clone_size: .
cdr3_aa: CASRPRGGAGLVGAGELFF
cdr3_nt: TGTGCCAGCAGACCTAGAGGGGGGGCCGGACTAGTCGGCGCCGGGGAGCTGTTTTTT

d_call: TRBD1
cdr3_length: 14
v_call: TRBV29-1
j_call: TRBJ2-2
clone_size: .
cdr3_aa: CSADNDRGPGELFF
cdr3_nt: TGCAGCGCTGACAATGACAGGGGTCCCGGGGAGCTGTTTTTT

d_call: TRBD1
cdr3_length: 13
v_call: TRBV29-1
j_call: TRBJ1-5
clone_size: .
cdr3_aa: CSVDTGGGQPQHF
cdr3_nt: TGCAGCGTGGACACAGGGGGAGGTCAGCCCCAGCATTTT

d_call: .
cdr3_length: 13
v_call: TRBV6-5
j_call: TRBJ1-1
clone_size: .
cdr3_aa: CASSYRLSTEAFF
cdr3_nt: TGTGCCAGCAGTTACAGGCTCAGCACTGAAGCTTTCTTT

d_call: .
cdr3_length: 14
v_call: TRBV12-3/TRBV12-4
j_call: TRBJ1-1
clone_size: .
cdr3_aa: CASSLAHGNTEAFF
cdr3_nt: TGTGCCAGCAGTTTAGCGCATGGAAACACTGAAGCTTTCTTT

d_call: .
cdr3_length: 14
v_call: TRBV25-1
j_call: TRBJ2-7
clone_size: .
cdr3_aa: CASSEDGARPEQYF
cdr3_nt: TGTGCCAGCAGTGAGGATGGAGCCAGACCCGAGCAGTACTTC

d_call: TRBD1
cdr3_length: 15
v_call: TRBV13
j_call: TRBJ1-2
clone_size: few
cdr3_aa: CASSSSRQGTGGYTF
cdr3_nt: TGTGCCAGCAGCTCATCGCGACAGGGCACAGGTGGCTACACCTTC

d_call: .
cdr3_length: 12
v_call: TRBV7-9
j_call: TRBJ2-5
clone_size: .
cdr3_aa: CASSSVFETQYF
cdr3_nt: TGTGCCAGCAGCTCAGTTTTCGAGACCCAGTACTTC

d_call: .
cdr3_length: 14
v_call: TRBV6-2/TRBV6-3
j_call: TRBJ2-7
clone_size: many
cdr3_aa: CASSLTTGSYEQYF
cdr3_nt: TGTGCCAGCAGTTTGACGACAGGTTCCTACGAGCAGTACTTC

d_call: .
cdr3_length: 13
v_call: TRBV5-1
j_call: TRBJ2-3
clone_size: .
cdr3_aa: CASSHKGADTQYF
cdr3_nt: TGCGCCAGCAGCCATAAAGGAGCAGATACGCAGTATTTT

d_call: .
cdr3_length: 13
v_call: TRBV20-1
j_call: TRBJ2-3
clone_size: .
cdr3_aa: CSARAGPTGTQYF
cdr3_nt: TGCAGTGCTAGGGCGGGACCCACAGGTACGCAGTATTTT

d_call: .
cdr3_length: 13
v_call: TRBV6-5
j_call: TRBJ1-2
clone_size: .
cdr3_aa: CASSATLGGGYTF
cdr3_nt: TGTGCCAGCAGTGCGACTCTGGGGGGTGGCTACACCTTC

d_call: TRBD1
cdr3_length: 16
v_call: TRBV2
j_call: TRBJ2-7
clone_size: .
cdr3_aa: CASSEAGQAGSYEQYF
cdr3_nt: TGTGCCAGCAGTGAAGCGGGACAGGCGGGCTCCTACGAGCAGTACTTC

d_call: TRBD1
cdr3_length: 14
v_call: TRBV2
j_call: TRBJ2-5
clone_size: few
cdr3_aa: CATQPDRTQETQYF
cdr3_nt: TGTGCCACCCAGCCGGACAGGACCCAAGAGACCCAGTACTTC

d_call: TRBD1
cdr3_length: 16
v_call: TRBV5-1
j_call: TRBJ2-3
clone_size: .
cdr3_aa: CASSLGIRQGTGTQYF
cdr3_nt: TGCGCCAGCAGCTTGGGGATACGGCAGGGGACAGGTACGCAGTATTTT

d_call: .
cdr3_length: 13
v_call: TRBV7-2
j_call: TRBJ2-7
clone_size: .
cdr3_aa: CASSPNQGYEQYF
cdr3_nt: TGTGCCAGCAGCCCAAACCAGGGGTACGAGCAGTACTTC

d_call: TRBD2
cdr3_length: 16
v_call: TRBV5-1
j_call: TRBJ2-1
clone_size: .
cdr3_aa: CASSSSGLADYNEQFF
cdr3_nt: TGCGCCAGCAGCTCCTCCGGGCTAGCGGACTACAATGAGCAGTTCTTC

d_call: .
cdr3_length: 15
v_call: TRBV18
j_call: TRBJ1-5
clone_size: once
cdr3_aa: CASSPQAGINQPQHF
cdr3_nt: TGTGCCAGCTCACCACAGGCAGGGATCAATCAGCCCCAGCATTTT

d_call: TRBD2
cdr3_length: 15
v_call: TRBV6-6
j_call: TRBJ2-1
clone_size: .
cdr3_aa: CASRLGLAVYNEQFF
cdr3_nt: TGTGCCAGCAGGTTGGGACTAGCGGTTTACAATGAGCAGTTCTTC

d_call: .
cdr3_length: 11
v_call: TRBV3-1
j_call: TRBJ2-7
clone_size: few
cdr3_aa: CASSHRGLGYF
cdr3_nt: TGTGCCAGCAGCCATAGGGGGTTGGGGTACTTC

d_call: TRBD1
cdr3_length: 16
v_call: TRBV7-9
j_call: TRBJ2-4
clone_size: few
cdr3_aa: CASSLEPGTGENIQYF
cdr3_nt: TGTGCCAGCAGCTTAGAACCCGGGACAGGGGAAAACATTCAGTACTTC

d_call: TRBD1
cdr3_length: 14
v_call: TRBV5-1
j_call: TRBJ2-2
clone_size: .
cdr3_aa: CASSPWTGTGELFF
cdr3_nt: TGCGCCAGCAGCCCTTGGACAGGGACCGGGGAGCTGTTTTTT

d_call: .
cdr3_length: 15
v_call: TRBV5-1
j_call: TRBJ2-7
clone_size: few
cdr3_aa: CASSLGGISSYEQYF
cdr3_nt: TGCGCCAGCAGCTTGGGGGGAATTAGCTCCTACGAGCAGTACTTC

d_call: .
cdr3_length: 12
v_call: TRBV10-3
j_call: TRBJ1-2
clone_size: .
cdr3_aa: CAISEPQVGYTF
cdr3_nt: TGTGCCATCAGTGAGCCCCAGGTTGGCTACACCTTC

d_call: .
cdr3_length: 16
v_call: TRBV3-1
j_call: TRBJ2-7
clone_size: .
cdr3_aa: CASSPGPSASWDEQYF
cdr3_nt: TGTGCCAGCAGCCCGGGACCATCAGCCTCCTGGGACGAGCAGTACTTC

d_call: .
cdr3_length: 13
v_call: TRBV6-6
j_call: TRBJ1-1
clone_size: few
cdr3_aa: CASSNPAGTEAFF
cdr3_nt: TGTGCCAGCAGTAACCCTGCAGGGACTGAAGCTTTCTTT

d_call: .
cdr3_length: 14
v_call: TRBV28
j_call: TRBJ1-2
clone_size: .
cdr3_aa: CASSLSSFNYGYTF
cdr3_nt: TGTGCCAGCAGCCTAAGTTCTTTTAACTATGGCTACACCTTC

d_call: .
cdr3_length: 12
v_call: TRBV12-3/TRBV12-4
j_call: TRBJ2-7
clone_size: .
cdr3_aa: CASSVTRYEQYF
cdr3_nt: TGTGCCAGCAGTGTTACCCGCTACGAGCAGTACTTC

d_call: TRBD1
cdr3_length: 16
v_call: TRBV9
j_call: TRBJ2-5
clone_size: .
cdr3_aa: CASSGPTGGRQETQYF
cdr3_nt: TGTGCCAGCAGCGGACCTACAGGGGGCAGGCAAGAGACCCAGTACTTC

d_call: .
cdr3_length: 16
v_call: TRBV7-8
j_call: TRBJ1-1
clone_size: .
cdr3_aa: CASSLAGGEVYTEAFF
cdr3_nt: TGTGCCAGCAGCTTAGCCGGCGGGGAGGTGTACACTGAAGCTTTCTTT

d_call: TRBD2
cdr3_length: 16
v_call: TRBV7-9
j_call: TRBJ2-7
clone_size: .
cdr3_aa: CASSSYKRGDCYEQYF
cdr3_nt: TGTGCCAGCAGCTCCTACAAGCGGGGAGATTGCTACGAGCAGTACTTC

d_call: TRBD2
cdr3_length: 15
v_call: TRBV10-3
j_call: TRBJ2-7
clone_size: .
cdr3_aa: CAISDRSGSPHEQYF
cdr3_nt: TGTGCCATCAGTGATCGTAGCGGGAGTCCCCACGAGCAGTACTTC

d_call: .
cdr3_length: 15
v_call: TRBV20-1
j_call: TRBJ2-3
clone_size: .
cdr3_aa: CSARKVTNAGDTQYF
cdr3_nt: TGCAGTGCTAGGAAAGTGACTAACGCGGGAGATACGCAGTATTTT

d_call: TRBD2
cdr3_length: 14
v_call: TRBV20-1
j_call: TRBJ2-1
clone_size: few
cdr3_aa: CSARGTSGGLEQFF
cdr3_nt: TGCAGTGCCCGCGGGACTAGCGGGGGATTGGAGCAGTTCTTC

d_call: TRBD2
cdr3_length: 14
v_call: TRBV30
j_call: TRBJ2-3
clone_size: .
cdr3_aa: CAWSERGGTDTQYF
cdr3_nt: TGTGCCTGGAGTGAGCGGGGGGGCACAGATACGCAGTATTTT

d_call: TRBD2
cdr3_length: 14
v_call: TRBV11-3
j_call: TRBJ2-1
clone_size: .
cdr3_aa: CASSWSSGYNEQFF
cdr3_nt: TGTGCCAGCAGCTGGTCTAGCGGGTACAATGAGCAGTTCTTC

d_call: .
cdr3_length: 16
v_call: TRBV5-6
j_call: TRBJ1-5
clone_size: .
cdr3_aa: CASSGGGRLHNQPQHF
cdr3_nt: TGTGCCAGCAGCGGAGGTGGTCGGTTACACAATCAGCCCCAGCATTTT

d_call: .
cdr3_length: 13
v_call: TRBV3-1
j_call: TRBJ2-7
clone_size: once
cdr3_aa: CASSQASRDEQYF
cdr3_nt: TGTGCCAGCAGCCAAGCTAGCAGGGACGAGCAGTACTTC

d_call: TRBD1
cdr3_length: 14
v_call: TRBV25-1
j_call: TRBJ1-1
clone_size: .
cdr3_aa: CASTRTGGRTEAFF
cdr3_nt: TGTGCCAGCACTCGGACAGGGGGCAGGACTGAAGCTTTCTTT

d_call: .
cdr3_length: 16
v_call: TRBV21-1
j_call: TRBJ2-1
clone_size: few
cdr3_aa: CASSKCTAGGPRGQFF
cdr3_nt: TGTGCCAGCAGCAAATGCACAGCGGGAGGGCCTAGAGGACAGTTCTTC

d_call: .
cdr3_length: 16
v_call: TRBV6-5
j_call: TRBJ2-5
clone_size: .
cdr3_aa: CASSPSGTPYQETQYF
cdr3_nt: TGTGCCAGCAGTCCTTCAGGGACCCCGTACCAAGAGACCCAGTACTTC

d_call: .
cdr3_length: 14
v_call: TRBV5-5
j_call: TRBJ2-7
clone_size: few
cdr3_aa: CASSLDRITYEQYF
cdr3_nt: TGTGCCAGCAGCTTGGACCGGATAACCTACGAGCAGTACTTC

d_call: .
cdr3_length: 14
v_call: TRBV15
j_call: TRBJ2-7
clone_size: .
cdr3_aa: CATSRDGSTYEQYF
cdr3_nt: TGTGCCACCAGCAGAGATGGCAGTACCTACGAGCAGTACTTC

d_call: TRBD2
cdr3_length: 15
v_call: TRBV7-9
j_call: TRBJ2-1
clone_size: few
cdr3_aa: CASRTSGRGRAEQFF
cdr3_nt: TGTGCCAGTCGGACTAGCGGGAGGGGCCGTGCTGAGCAGTTCTTC

d_call: TRBD1
cdr3_length: 12
v_call: TRBV29-1
j_call: TRBJ2-7
clone_size: few
cdr3_aa: CSGGDRSYEQYF
cdr3_nt: TGCAGCGGAGGGGACAGGTCCTACGAGCAGTACTTC

d_call: TRBD1
cdr3_length: 14
v_call: TRBV12-3/TRBV12-4
j_call: TRBJ1-2
clone_size: few
cdr3_aa: CASSQRTGVSGYTF
cdr3_nt: TGTGCCAGCAGCCAGCGTACAGGGGTTAGTGGCTACACCTTC